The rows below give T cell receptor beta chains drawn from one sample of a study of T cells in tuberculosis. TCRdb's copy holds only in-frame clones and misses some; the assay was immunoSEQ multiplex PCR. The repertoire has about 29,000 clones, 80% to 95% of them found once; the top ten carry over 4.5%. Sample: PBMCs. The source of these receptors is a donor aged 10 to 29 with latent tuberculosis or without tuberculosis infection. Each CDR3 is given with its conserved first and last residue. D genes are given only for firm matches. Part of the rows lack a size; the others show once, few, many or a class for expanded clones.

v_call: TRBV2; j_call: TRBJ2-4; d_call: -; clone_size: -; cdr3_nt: TGTGCCAGCAGACCCGGTAGCGCGAAAAACATTCAGTACTTC; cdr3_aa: CASRPGSAKNIQYF
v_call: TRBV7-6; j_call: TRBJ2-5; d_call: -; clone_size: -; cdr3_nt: TGTGCCAGCAGCCTGACAGGACCTGGGGCGTACCAAGAGACCCAGTACTTC; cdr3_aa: CASSLTGPGAYQETQYF
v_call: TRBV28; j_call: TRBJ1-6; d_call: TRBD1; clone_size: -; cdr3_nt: TGTGCCAGCAGTTTGGCTGGGACAGGGACCGTAGGTAATTCACCCCTCCACTTT; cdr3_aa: CASSLAGTGTVGNSPLHF
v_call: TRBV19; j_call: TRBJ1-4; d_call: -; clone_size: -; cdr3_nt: TGTGCCAGTGGCGGAGGAACTAATGAAAAACTGTTTTTT; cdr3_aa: CASGGGTNEKLFF
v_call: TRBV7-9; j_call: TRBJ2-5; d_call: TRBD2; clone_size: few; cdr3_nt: TGTGCCAGCAGCTTAGAGGCTAGCGGGACCCCCTGGACCCAGTACTTC; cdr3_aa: CASSLEASGTPWTQYF
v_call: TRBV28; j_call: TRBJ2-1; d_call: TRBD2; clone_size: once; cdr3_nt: TGTGCCAGCAGTGCTCCTCGACTAGCCGCCCGGGGTGAGCAGTTCTTC; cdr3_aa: CASSAPRLAARGEQFF
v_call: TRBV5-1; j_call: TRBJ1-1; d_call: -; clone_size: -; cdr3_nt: TGCGCCAGCAGCTTGCTGTCAGGGTCTTTTGACACTGAAGCTTTCTTT; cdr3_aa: CASSLLSGSFDTEAFF
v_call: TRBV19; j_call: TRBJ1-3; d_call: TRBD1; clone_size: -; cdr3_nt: TGTGCCACGTCGGACCCAGGGGGCTCCTCTGGAAACACCATATATTTT; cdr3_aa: CATSDPGGSSGNTIYF
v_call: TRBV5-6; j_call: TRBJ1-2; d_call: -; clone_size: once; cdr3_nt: TGTGCCAGCAGCCCCGCGGTGGGCTATGGCTACACCTTC; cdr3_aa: CASSPAVGYGYTF
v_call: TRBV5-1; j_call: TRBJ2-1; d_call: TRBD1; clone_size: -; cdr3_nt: TGCGCCAGCAGCTTGGATTCGAGACAGGGGTCTTACAATGAGCAGTTCTTC; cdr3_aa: CASSLDSRQGSYNEQFF
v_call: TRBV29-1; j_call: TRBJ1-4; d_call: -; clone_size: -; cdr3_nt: TGCAGCGTTGAGGAGGGATCTGCGACTAATGAAAAACTGTTTTTT; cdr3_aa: CSVEEGSATNEKLFF
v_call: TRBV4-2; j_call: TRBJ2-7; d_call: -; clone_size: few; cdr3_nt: TGTGCCAGCAGCCAGCAGGCGGGTTCCTACGAGCAGTACTTC; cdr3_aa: CASSQQAGSYEQYF
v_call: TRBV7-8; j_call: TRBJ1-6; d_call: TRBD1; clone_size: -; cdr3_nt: TGTGCCAGCAGCTTCGGACAGGGGATAAGCTCCTATAATTCACCCCTCCACTTT; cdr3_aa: CASSFGQGISSYNSPLHF
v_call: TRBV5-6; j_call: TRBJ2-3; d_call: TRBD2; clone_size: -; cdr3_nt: TGTGCCAGCAGCCCCTCGCCTAGCGGGGGCACAGATACGCAGTATTTT; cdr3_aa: CASSPSPSGGTDTQYF
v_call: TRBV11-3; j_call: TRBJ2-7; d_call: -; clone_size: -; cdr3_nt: TGTGCCAGCAGCTTAGGGCCGAACGAGCAGTACTTC; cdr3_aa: CASSLGPNEQYF
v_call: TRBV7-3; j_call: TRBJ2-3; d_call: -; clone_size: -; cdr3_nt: TGTGCCAGCAGCTCCCGGGACTTCACAGATACGCAGTATTTT; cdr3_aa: CASSSRDFTDTQYF
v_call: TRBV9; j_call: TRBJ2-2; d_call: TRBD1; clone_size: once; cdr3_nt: TGTGCCAGCAGCGCGGGACAGGGTGGTTTTGCCGGGGAGCTGTTTTTT; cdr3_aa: CASSAGQGGFAGELFF
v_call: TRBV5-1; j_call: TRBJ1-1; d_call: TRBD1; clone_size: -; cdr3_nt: TGCGCCAGCAGCTTGGCCCCGGACAGGGTATATAACACTGAAGCTTTCTTT; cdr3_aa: CASSLAPDRVYNTEAFF
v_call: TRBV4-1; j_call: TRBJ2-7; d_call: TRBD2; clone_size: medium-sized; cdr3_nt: TGCGCCAGCAGCCCTAGTCCCGATAGCGGGGCCTACGAGCAGTACTTC; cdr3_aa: CASSPSPDSGAYEQYF
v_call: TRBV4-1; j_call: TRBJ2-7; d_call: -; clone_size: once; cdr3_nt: TGCGCCAGCAGTTTCGACATGGAAACCTACGAGCAGTACTTC; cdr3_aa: CASSFDMETYEQYF
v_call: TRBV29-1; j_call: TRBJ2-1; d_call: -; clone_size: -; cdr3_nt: TGCAGCGTTGTGCAGTTCGGGGGTCGGGGCCCCTACAATGAGCAGTTCTTC; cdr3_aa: CSVVQFGGRGPYNEQFF
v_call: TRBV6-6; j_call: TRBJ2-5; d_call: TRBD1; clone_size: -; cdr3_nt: TGTGCCAGCAGACAGGGGGCAGAGACCCAGTACTTC; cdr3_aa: CASRQGAETQYF
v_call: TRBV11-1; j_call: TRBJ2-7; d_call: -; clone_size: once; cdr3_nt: TGTGCCAGCAGCTCCGACATTCACTCCTACGAGCAGTACTTC; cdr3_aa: CASSSDIHSYEQYF
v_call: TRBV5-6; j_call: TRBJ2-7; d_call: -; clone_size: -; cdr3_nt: TGTGCCAGCAGCCAGGGTGGGCCCTACGAGCAGTACTTC; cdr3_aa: CASSQGGPYEQYF
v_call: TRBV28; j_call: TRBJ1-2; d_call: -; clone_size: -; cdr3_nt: TGTGCCAGCAGTTGGGCAGGGGAAGTCTACACCTTC; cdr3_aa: CASSWAGEVYTF
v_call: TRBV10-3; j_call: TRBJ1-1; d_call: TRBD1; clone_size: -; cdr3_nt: TGTGCCATCAGTGAGGGACAGGGGACAGAAGCTTTCTTT; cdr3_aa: CAISEGQGTEAFF
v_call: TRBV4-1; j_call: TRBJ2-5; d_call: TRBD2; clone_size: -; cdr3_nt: TGCGCCAGCAGCCAAGATGCTCTAGCGGGACCAGAAGAGACCCAGTACTTC; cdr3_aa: CASSQDALAGPEETQYF
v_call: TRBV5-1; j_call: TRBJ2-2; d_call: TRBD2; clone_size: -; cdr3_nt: TGCGCCAGCCTCGAGACGGGGGGGCCCGGGGAGCTGTTTTTT; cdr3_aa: CASLETGGPGELFF
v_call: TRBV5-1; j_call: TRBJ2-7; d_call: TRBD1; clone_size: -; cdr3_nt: TGCGCCAGCAGCTTGGGCTGGGGACAGGGCGCCTACGAGCAGTACTTC; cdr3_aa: CASSLGWGQGAYEQYF
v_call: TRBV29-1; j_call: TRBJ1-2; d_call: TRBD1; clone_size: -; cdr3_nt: TGCAGCGTTGATAAGGACAGGCTCTATGGCTACACCTTC; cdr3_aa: CSVDKDRLYGYTF
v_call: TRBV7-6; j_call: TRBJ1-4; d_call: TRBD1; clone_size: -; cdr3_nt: TGTGCCAGCAGCTTAGACAGGGGGGGAGAAAAACTGTTTTTT; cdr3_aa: CASSLDRGGEKLFF
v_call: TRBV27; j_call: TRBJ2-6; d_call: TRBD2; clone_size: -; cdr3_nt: TGTGCCAGCAGTCCAGCGACCGGGAGGTCTGGGGCCAACGTCCTGACTTTC; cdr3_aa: CASSPATGRSGANVLTF
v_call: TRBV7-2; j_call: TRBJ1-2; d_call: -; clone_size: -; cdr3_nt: TGTGCCAGCAGCTTAGAGAGACGGACATTTGAGGGCTACACCTTC; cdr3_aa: CASSLERRTFEGYTF
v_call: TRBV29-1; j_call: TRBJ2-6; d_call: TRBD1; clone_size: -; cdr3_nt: TGCAGCGTTGCTACGGGACAGACCTCTGGGGCCAACGTCCTGACTTTC; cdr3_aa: CSVATGQTSGANVLTF
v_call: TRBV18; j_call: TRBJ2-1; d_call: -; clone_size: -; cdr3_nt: TGTGCCAGCTCATCTCGACAGAGAGAAGACACCAATGAGCAGTTCTTC; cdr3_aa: CASSSRQREDTNEQFF
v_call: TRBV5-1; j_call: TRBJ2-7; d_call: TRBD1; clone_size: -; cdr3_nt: TGCGCCAGCAGCTTGGGGACAGGGACCCCTTTACTTAGCTACGAGCAGTACTTC; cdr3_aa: CASSLGTGTPLLSYEQYF
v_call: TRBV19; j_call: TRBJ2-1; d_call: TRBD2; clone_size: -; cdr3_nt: TGTGCCAGTAGTTTGCGGGAGAGAAATGAGCAGTTCTTC; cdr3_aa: CASSLRERNEQFF
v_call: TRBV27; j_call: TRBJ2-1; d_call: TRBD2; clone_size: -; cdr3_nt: TGTGCCAGCAGTATACGCGGGGGGGTCAACAATGAGCAGTTCTTC; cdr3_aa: CASSIRGGVNNEQFF
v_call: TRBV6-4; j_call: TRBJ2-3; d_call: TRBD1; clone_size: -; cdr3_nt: TGTGCCAGCAGTGTCGGGACAGGGCCTCAAAGCACAGATACGCAGTATTTT; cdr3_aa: CASSVGTGPQSTDTQYF
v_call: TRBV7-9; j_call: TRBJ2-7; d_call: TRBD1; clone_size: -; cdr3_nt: TGTGCCAGCAGCCCCGCTTGGGACAGCCCCTCGAGGGAGCAGTACTTC; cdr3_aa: CASSPAWDSPSREQYF
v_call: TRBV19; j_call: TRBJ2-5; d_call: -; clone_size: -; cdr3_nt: TGTGCCAGTAGTACGACAGGAAAAGGCCCCCCGGGAGAGACCCAGTACTTC; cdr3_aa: CASSTTGKGPPGETQYF
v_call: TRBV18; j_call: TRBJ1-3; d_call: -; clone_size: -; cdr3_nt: TGTGCCAGCTCACTGACAGTCCCCGGAAACACCATATATTTT; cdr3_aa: CASSLTVPGNTIYF
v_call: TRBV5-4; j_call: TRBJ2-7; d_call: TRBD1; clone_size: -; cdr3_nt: TGTGCCAGCAGCCCAAGGGACAGGGGATACGAGCAGTACTTC; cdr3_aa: CASSPRDRGYEQYF
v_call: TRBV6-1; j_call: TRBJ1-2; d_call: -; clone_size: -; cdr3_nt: TGTGCCAGCGGGAGGGAGGTTCACTATGGCTACACCTTC; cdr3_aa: CASGREVHYGYTF
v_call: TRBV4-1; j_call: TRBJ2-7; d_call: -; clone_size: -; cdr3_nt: TGCGCCAGCAGCCAAGACCGGGGGGAGCAGTACTTC; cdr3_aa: CASSQDRGEQYF
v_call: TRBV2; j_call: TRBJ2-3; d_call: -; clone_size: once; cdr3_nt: TGTGCCAGCAGCCGGAAATCAACGACTGGTGCGGGTTATGCAGATACGCAGTATTTT; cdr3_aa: CASSRKSTTGAGYADTQYF
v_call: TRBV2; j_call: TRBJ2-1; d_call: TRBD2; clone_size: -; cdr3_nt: TGTGCCAGCAGTGAATTGGCGGGAGGTACCTACAATGAGCAGTTCTTC; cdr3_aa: CASSELAGGTYNEQFF
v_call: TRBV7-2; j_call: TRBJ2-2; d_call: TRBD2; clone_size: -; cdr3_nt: TGTGCCAGCAGCTTAACCCTAGCGGCCGGGGAGCTGTTTTTT; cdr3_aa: CASSLTLAAGELFF
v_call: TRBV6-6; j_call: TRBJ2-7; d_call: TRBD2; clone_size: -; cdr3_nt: TGTGCCAGCAGACTAGCGGGAGGCCGATACGAGCAGTACTTC; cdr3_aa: CASRLAGGRYEQYF
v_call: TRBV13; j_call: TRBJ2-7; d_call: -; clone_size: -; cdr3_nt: TGTGCCAGCAGCGCCTTCCGGGGGGAGCAGTACTTC; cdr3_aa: CASSAFRGEQYF
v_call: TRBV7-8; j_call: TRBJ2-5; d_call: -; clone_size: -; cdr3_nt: TGTGCCAGCAGCTTATACCCCCGGGGAGTCGGGGGAGAGACCCAGTACTTC; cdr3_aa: CASSLYPRGVGGETQYF
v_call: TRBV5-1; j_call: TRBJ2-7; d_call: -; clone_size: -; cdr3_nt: TGCGCCAGCAGCTTGACGGGATCGGTCGAGCAGTACTTC; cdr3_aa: CASSLTGSVEQYF
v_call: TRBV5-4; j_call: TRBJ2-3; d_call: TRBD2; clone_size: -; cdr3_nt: TGTGCCAGCAGCTCAGCGGGGGGGCGGGATACGCAGTATTTT; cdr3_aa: CASSSAGGRDTQYF
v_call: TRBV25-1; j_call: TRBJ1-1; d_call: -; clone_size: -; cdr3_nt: TGTGCCAGCAGTGCTCCGGTTCCGAACACTGAAGCTTTCTTT; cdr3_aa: CASSAPVPNTEAFF
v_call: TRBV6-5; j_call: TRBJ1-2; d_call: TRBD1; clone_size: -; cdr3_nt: TGTGCCAGCAGCTCCGGGACAGCTATCTATGGCTACACCTTC; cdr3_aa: CASSSGTAIYGYTF
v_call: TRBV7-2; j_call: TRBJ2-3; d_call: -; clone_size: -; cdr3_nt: TGTGCCAGCAGCCGGGACTTACTGAGCACAGATACGCAGTATTTT; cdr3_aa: CASSRDLLSTDTQYF
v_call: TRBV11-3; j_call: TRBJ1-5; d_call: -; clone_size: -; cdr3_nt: TGTGCCAGCAGTGGGTTGGGAGGGCACAATCAGCCCCAGCATTTT; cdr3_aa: CASSGLGGHNQPQHF
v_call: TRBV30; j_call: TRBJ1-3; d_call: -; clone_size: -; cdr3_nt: TGTGCCTGGGGTGGACAAAGTCCCGGAAACACCATATATTTT; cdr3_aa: CAWGGQSPGNTIYF
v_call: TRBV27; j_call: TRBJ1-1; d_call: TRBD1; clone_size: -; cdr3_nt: TGTGCCAGCAGTAAGGGACAGGGGATTACCACTGAAGCTTTCTTT; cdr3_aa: CASSKGQGITTEAFF